A selection of T cell receptor beta chains follows, all from one sample in a study of vaccination and CD4 T cells after COVID-19. Which antigens these TCRs recognize remains unknown. TCRdb passed the PCR reads through MiXCR, listing each CDR3 protein once. The profile covers more than 10,000 distinct CDR3 sequences, with approximately 58% appearing a single time and more than 10% taken by the ten largest. Sequenced material: CD4+ T cells from blood, cultured in vitro. Receptors were obtained from a human donor who had recovered from COVID-19. Each CDR3 is given with its conserved first and last residue. Size is stated for part of the rows, as once, few or many counts, or as a class when the clone is expanded.

len,abundance,v_gene,CDR3aa
17,few,TRBV24-1,CATSDSKSTIRQGELFF
13,.,TRBV19,CASWQRSGNTIYF
15,.,TRBV25-1,CASSPANRGSYEQYF
13,once,TRBV19,CASRDRVGDGYTF
15,.,TRBV30,CAWSVRAGVGDTQYF
15,once,TRBV4-1,CASSQKGGTGGELFF
14,few,TRBV6-1,CASTGEPTWETQYF
13,.,TRBV7-8,CASSRRGQNEQFF
14,few,TRBV7-9,CASSKRQGGTEAFF
14,.,TRBV20-1,CSSGGSWVVGEQFF
15,few,TRBV27,CASSLKAGGNTEAFF
16,.,TRBV7-6,CASSLYRDRVTDTQYF
20,.,TRBV7-9,CASSLGPPAIGGPGSDTQYF
15,.,TRBV20-1,CSAQTRLTNYNEQFF
15,once,TRBV18,CASSPFVGVTDTQYF
14,few,TRBV20-1,CSATGTITQETQYF
16,.,TRBV14,CASSTRDRVNTGELFF
13,few,TRBV19,CASSIVTRYGYTF
16,.,TRBV5-1,CASSYGLTQRGGELFF
14,few,TRBV6-1,CASIGAVKQETQYF
12,.,TRBV10-3,CATEDSTDTQYF
17,.,TRBV3-1,CASSHPTWGAVVSEQYF
13,.,TRBV20-1,CSAPEFGQGVQFF
16,.,TRBV5-1,CASSLAPTGSGNTIYF
13,once,TRBV4-3,CAGYSYSNQPQHF